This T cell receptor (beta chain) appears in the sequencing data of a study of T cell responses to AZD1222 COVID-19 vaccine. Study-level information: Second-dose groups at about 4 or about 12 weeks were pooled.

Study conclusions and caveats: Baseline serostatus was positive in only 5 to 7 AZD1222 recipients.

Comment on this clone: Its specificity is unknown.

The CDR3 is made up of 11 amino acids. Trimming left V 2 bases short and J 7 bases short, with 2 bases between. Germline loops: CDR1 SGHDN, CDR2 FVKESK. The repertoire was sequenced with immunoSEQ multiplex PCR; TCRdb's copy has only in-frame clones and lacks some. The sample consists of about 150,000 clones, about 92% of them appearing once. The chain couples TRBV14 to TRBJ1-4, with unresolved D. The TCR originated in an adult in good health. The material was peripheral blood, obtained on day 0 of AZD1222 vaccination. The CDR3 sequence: CASSQSEKLFF. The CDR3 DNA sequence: TGTGCCAGCAGCCAAAGTGAAAAACTGTTTTTT.